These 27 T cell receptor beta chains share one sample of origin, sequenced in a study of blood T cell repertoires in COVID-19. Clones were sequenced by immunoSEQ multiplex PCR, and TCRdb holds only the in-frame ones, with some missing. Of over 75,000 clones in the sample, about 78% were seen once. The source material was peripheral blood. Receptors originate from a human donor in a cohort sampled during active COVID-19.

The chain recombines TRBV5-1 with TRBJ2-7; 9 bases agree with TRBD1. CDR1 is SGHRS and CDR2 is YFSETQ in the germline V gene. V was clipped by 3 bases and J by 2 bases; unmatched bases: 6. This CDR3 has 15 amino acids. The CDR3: CASSSGQGRPYEQYF. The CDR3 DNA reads TGCGCCAGCAGCTCGGGACAGGGAAGACCCTACGAGCAGTACTTC.

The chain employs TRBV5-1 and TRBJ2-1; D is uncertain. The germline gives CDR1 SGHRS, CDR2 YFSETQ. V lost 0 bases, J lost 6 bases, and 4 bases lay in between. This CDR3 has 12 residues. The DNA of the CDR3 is TGCGCCAGCAGCTTGGCCGGCAATGAGCAGTTCTTC. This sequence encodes CASSLAGNEQFF.

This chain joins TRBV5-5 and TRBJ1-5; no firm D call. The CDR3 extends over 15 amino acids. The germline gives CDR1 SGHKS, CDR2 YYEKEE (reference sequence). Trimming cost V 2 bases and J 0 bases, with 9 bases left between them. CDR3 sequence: CASSLEFYSNQPQHF. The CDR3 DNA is TGTGCCAGCAGCTTAGAATTCTATAGCAATCAGCCCCAGCATTTT.

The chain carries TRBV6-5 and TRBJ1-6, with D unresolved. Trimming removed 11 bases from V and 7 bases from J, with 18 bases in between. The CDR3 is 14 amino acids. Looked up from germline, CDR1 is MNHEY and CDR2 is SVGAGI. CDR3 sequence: CAVRRREGNSPLHF. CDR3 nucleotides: TGTGCCGTTAGGAGAAGGGAGGGAAATTCACCCCTCCACTTT.

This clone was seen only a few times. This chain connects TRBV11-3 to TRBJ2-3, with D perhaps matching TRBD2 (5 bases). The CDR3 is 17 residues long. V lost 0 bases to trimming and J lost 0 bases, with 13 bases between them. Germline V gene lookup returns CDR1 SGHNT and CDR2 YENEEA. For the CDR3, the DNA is TGTGCCAGCAGCTTAGATGACCTAGCCCATAGCACAGATACGCAGTATTTT. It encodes CASSLDDLAHSTDTQYF. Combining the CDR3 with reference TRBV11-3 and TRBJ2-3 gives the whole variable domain EAGVVQSPRYKIIEKKQPVAFWCNPISGHNTLYWYLQNLGQGPELLIRYENEEAVDDSQLPKDRFSAERLKGVDSTLKIQPAELGDSAVYLCASSLDDLAHSTDTQYFGPGTRLTVL.

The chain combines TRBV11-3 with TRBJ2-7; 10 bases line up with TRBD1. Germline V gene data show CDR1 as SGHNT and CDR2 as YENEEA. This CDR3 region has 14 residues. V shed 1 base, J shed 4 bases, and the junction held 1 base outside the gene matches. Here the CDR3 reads CASSLGTGGYEQYF. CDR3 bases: TGTGCCAGCAGCTTAGGGACAGGGGGATACGAGCAGTACTTC.

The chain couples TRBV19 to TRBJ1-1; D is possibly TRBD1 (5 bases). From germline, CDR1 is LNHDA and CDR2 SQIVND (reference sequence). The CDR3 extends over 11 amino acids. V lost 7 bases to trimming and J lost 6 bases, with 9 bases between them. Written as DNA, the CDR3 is TGTGCCAGTACCCGGGGGGCTGAAGCTTTCTTT. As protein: CASTRGAEAFF.

The CDR3: CATSDLTTGGYTF. The CDR3 DNA reads TGTGCCACCAGTGATTTGACCACAGGCGGCTACACCTTC. This chain links TRBV24-1 with TRBJ1-2; D may be TRBD1 (5 bases). The CDR3 length is 13 residues. Trimming removed 0 bases from V and 8 bases from J, with 9 bases in between. Germline CDR1 is KGHDR and CDR2 is SFDVKD.

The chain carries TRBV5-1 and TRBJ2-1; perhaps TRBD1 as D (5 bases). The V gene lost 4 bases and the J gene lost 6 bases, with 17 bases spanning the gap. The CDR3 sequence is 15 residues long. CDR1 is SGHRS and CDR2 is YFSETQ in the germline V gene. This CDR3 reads CASSPRQPGLNEQFF. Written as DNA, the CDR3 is TGCGCCAGCAGCCCTCGACAGCCCGGTCTCAATGAGCAGTTCTTC.

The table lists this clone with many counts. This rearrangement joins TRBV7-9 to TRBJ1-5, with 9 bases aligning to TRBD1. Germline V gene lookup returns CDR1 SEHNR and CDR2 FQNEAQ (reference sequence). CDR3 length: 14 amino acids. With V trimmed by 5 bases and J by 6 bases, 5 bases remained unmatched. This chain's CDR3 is CASSLQGAGQPQHF. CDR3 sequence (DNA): TGTGCCAGCAGCCTACAGGGGGCGGGTCAGCCCCAGCATTTT.

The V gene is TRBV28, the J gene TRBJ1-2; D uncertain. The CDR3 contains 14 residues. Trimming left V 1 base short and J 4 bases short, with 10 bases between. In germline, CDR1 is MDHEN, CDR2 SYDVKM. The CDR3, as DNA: TGTGCCAGCAGTTTATCTGGGGAGGCCTATGGCTACACCTTC. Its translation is CASSLSGEAYGYTF.

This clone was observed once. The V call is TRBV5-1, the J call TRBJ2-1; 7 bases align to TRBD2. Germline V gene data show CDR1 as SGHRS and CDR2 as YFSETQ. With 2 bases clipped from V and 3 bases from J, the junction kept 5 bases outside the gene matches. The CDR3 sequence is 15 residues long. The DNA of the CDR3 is TGCGCCAGCAGCTTCGGTGCGGGAGTCTACAATGAGCAGTTCTTC. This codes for CASSFGAGVYNEQFF. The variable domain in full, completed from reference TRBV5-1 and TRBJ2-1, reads KAGVTQTPRYLIKTRGQQVTLSCSPISGHRSVSWYQQTPGQGLQFLFEYFSETQRNKGNFPGRFSGRQFSNSRSEMNVSTLELGDSALYLCASSFGAGVYNEQFFGPGTRLTVL.

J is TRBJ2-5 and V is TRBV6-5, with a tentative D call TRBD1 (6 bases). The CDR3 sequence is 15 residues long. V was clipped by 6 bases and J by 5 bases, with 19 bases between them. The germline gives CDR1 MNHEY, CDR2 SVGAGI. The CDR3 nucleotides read TGTGCCAGCAGGCCCGTTCTACAGGGCGGGGAGACCCAGTACTTC. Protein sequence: CASRPVLQGGETQYF.

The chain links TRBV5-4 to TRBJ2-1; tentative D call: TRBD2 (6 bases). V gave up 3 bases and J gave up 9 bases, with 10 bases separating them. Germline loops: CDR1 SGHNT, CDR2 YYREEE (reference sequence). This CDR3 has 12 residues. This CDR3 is CASSWGGGEQFF. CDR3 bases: TGTGCCAGCAGCTGGGGAGGAGGTGAGCAGTTCTTC. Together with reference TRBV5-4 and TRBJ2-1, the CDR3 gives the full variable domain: ETGVTQSPTHLIKTRGQQVTLRCSSQSGHNTVSWYQQALGQGPQFIFQYYREEENGRGNFPPRFSGLQFPNYSSELNVNALELDDSALYLCASSWGGGEQFFGPGTRLTVL.

In DNA, the CDR3 is TGTGCCAGCTCACCGAACGCAAGGGGGAATCAGCCCCAGCATTTT. Protein product: CASSPNARGNQPQHF. The chain employs TRBV18 and TRBJ1-5; D perhaps matches TRBD1 (6 bases). The germline V and J ends were trimmed by 3 bases and 4 bases, with 13 bases remaining between them. Germline V gene sequence: CDR1 KGHSH, CDR2 LQKENI. This CDR3 region has 15 residues.

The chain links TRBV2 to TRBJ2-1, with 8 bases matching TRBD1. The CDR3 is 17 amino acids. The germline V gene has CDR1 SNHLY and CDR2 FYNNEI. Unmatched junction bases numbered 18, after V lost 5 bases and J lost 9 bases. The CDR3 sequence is CASSPSGQGLIWGEQFF. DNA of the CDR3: TGTGCCAGCAGTCCAAGTGGACAGGGATTAATATGGGGTGAGCAGTTCTTC.

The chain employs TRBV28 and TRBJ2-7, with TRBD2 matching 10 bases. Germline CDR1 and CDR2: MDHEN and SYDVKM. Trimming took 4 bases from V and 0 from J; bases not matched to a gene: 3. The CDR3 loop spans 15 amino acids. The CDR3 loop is CASSWTSGYSYEQYF. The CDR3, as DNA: TGTGCCAGCAGTTGGACTAGCGGATACTCCTACGAGCAGTACTTC.

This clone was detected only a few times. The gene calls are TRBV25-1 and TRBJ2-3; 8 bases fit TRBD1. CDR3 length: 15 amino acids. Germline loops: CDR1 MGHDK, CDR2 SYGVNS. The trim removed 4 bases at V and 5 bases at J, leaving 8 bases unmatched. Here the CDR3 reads CASSASDRVIDTQYF. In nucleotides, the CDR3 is TGTGCCAGCAGTGCGTCGGACAGGGTAATAGATACGCAGTATTTT. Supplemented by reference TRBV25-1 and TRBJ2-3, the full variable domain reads EADIYQTPRYLVIGTGKKITLECSQTMGHDKMYWYQQDPGMELHLIHYSYGVNSTEKGDLSSESTVSRIRTEHFPLTLESARPSHTSQYLCASSASDRVIDTQYFGPGTRLTVL.

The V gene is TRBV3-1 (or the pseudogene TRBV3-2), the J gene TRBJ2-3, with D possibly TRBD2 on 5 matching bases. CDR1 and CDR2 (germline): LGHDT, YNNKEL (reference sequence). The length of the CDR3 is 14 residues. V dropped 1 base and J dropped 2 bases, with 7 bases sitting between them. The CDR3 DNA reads TGTGCCAGCAGCCAAGTAGCGATCACAGATACGCAGTATTTT. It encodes CASSQVAITDTQYF.

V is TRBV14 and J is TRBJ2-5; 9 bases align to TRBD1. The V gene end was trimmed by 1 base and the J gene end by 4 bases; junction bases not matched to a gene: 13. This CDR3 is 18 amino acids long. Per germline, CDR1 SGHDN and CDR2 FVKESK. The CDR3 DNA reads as TGTGCCAGCAGCCAAGCTCATCACTGGACAGGGGTGGCAGAGACCCAGTACTTC. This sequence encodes CASSQAHHWTGVAETQYF.

The CDR3 is CASSQRPSSYEQYV. For the CDR3, the DNA is TGCGCCAGCAGCCAACGCCCGAGCTCCTACGAGCAGTACGTC. This rearrangement joins TRBV4-3 to TRBJ2-7; no clear D. V lost 2 bases, J lost 0 bases, and 8 bases lay in between. CDR1 LGHNA and CDR2 YSLEER come from the germline V gene. The length of the CDR3 is 14 residues.

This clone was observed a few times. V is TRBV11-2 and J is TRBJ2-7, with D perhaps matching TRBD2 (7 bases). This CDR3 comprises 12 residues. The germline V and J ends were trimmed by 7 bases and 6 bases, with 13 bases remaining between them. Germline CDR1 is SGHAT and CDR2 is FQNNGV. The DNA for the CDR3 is TGTGCCAGCAACGGCGGGGGCACCGAGCAGTACTTC. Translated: CASNGGGTEQYF. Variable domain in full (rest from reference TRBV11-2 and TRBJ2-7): EAGVAQSPRYKIIEKRQSVAFWCNPISGHATLYWYQQILGQGPKLLIQFQNNGVVDDSQLPKDRFSAERLKGVDSTLKIQPAKLEDSAVYLCASNGGGTEQYFGPGTRLTVT.

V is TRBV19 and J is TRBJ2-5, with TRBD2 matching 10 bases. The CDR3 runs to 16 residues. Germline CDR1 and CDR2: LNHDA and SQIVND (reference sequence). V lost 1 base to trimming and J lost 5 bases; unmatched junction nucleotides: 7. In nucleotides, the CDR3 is TGTGCCAGTAGTATAGGCCTAGCGGGGGATGGGGAGACCCAGTACTTC. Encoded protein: CASSIGLAGDGETQYF.

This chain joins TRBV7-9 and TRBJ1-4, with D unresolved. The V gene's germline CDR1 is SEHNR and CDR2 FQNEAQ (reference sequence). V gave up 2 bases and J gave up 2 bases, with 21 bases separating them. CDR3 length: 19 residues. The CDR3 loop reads CASSLSITAALGTNEKLFF. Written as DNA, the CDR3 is TGTGCCAGCAGCTTAAGTATAACGGCAGCATTGGGCACTAATGAAAAACTGTTTTTT.

In nucleotides, the CDR3 is TGTGCCAGCAGCGTAGCAGGGGGTATTGAAGCTTTCTTT. Its protein product is CASSVAGGIEAFF. V is TRBV9 and J is TRBJ1-1; 7 bases are shared with TRBD1. CDR1 is SGDLS, CDR2 YYNGEE, per germline. The trim removed 0 bases at V and 7 bases at J, leaving 3 bases unmatched. This CDR3 comprises 13 residues.

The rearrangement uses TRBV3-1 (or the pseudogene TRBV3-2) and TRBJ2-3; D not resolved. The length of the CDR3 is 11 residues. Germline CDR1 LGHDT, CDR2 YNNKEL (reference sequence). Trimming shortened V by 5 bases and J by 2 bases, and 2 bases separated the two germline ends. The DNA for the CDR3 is TGTGCCAGCAGCTACACAGATACGCAGTATTTT. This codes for CASSYTDTQYF.

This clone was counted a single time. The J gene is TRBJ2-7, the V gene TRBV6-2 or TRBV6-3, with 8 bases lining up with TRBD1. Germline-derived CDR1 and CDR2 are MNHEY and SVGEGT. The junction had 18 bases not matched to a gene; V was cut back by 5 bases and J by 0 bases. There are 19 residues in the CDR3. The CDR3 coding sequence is TGTGCCAGCAGTACCAGGACAGGGACCCCTACGGAACACTCCTACGAGCAGTACTTC. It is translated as CASSTRTGTPTEHSYEQYF.